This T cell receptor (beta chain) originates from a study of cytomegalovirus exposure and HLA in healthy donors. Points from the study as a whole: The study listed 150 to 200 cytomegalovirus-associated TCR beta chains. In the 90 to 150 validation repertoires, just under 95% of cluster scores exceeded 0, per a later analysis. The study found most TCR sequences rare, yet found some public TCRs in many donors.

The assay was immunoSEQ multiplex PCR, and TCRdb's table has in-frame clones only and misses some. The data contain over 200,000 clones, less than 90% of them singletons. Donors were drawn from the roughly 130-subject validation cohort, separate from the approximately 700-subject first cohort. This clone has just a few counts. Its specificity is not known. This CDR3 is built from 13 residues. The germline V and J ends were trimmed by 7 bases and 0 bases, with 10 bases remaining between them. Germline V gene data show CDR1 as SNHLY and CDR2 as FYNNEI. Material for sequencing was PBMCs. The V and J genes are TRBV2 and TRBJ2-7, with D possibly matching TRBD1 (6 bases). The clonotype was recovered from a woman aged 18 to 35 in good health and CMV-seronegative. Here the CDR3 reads CASTRGSSYEQYF. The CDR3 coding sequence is TGTGCCAGCACGAGGGGGAGCTCCTACGAGCAGTACTTC.